This passage covers 10 T cell receptor beta chains from one sample sequenced in a study of T-cell reconstitution after alpha-beta-depleted transplantation in children. As it was prepared, the TCRbeta library received unique molecular identifiers. TCRdb passed the PCR reads through MiXCR, listing each CDR3 protein once. Counted here are about 580,000 distinct CDR3 sequences, more than 20% occurring once; the ten biggest clones make up approximately 14%. The sequencing used PBMCs, mostly from graft donor cells, collected 360 days after TCRalphabeta/CD19-depleted stem cell transplant. The receptor source for this set is a boy under two years old who had a stem cell transplant for acute myeloid leukemia, so the T cells may come from the graft donor.

This clonotype was seen at least ten times. The rearrangement links TRBV12-3 or TRBV12-4 to TRBJ2-2, with D maybe TRBD1 (6 bases). The CDR3 contains 13 residues. V was cut by 9 bases and J by 5 bases, with 13 bases left in between. The chain's CDR3 is CASPQGRTGELFF. The CDR3 DNA is TGTGCCAGTCCTCAGGGGCGTACCGGGGAGCTGTTTTTT.

This clonotype occurred many times. CDR3: CSAHPTRNNNEQFF. In DNA form, the CDR3 reads TGCAGTGCTCACCCGACTAGGAACAACAATGAGCAGTTCTTC. The V call is TRBV20-1, the J call TRBJ2-1, with a possible D match to TRBD2 (6 bases). CDR3 size: 14 residues. The germline V gene has CDR1 DFQATT and CDR2 SNEGSKA (reference sequence). The V gene lost 5 bases and the J gene lost 5 bases, with 16 bases spanning the gap.

The chain has TRBV6-6 and TRBJ2-7; D remains ambiguous. The CDR3 is 13 residues long. Germline CDR1 MNHNY, CDR2 SVGAGI (reference sequence). V lost 6 bases and J lost 3, with 12 bases in between. CDR3 coding DNA: TGTGCCAGCAGACCGGGCCATTTCTACGAGCAGTACTTC. This gives the protein CASRPGHFYEQYF.

This clonotype was seen repeatedly, ten times or more. The V gene is TRBV29-1, the J gene TRBJ2-1; the match to TRBD2 covers 8 bases. The CDR3 consists of 14 residues. Germline V lookup: CDR1 SQVTM, CDR2 ANQGSEA. With 3 bases clipped from V and 8 bases from J, the junction kept 9 bases outside the gene matches. The CDR3 DNA reads TGCAGCGTTGATGTCGGGGGGGCCGGGGATGAGCAGTTCTTC. It yields the protein CSVDVGGAGDEQFF.

This clonotype was seen many times. The chain recombines TRBV20-1 with TRBJ2-3; tentatively, D is TRBD1 or TRBD2 (5 bases each). The CDR3 length is 12 residues. Per germline, CDR1 DFQATT and CDR2 SNEGSKA (reference sequence). V lost 6 bases, J lost 3 bases, and 10 bases lay in between. In nucleotides, the CDR3 is TGCAGTGCCCCCGGGGCTACAGATACGCAGTATTTT. Translated, it gives CSAPGATDTQYF.

This clonotype was picked up many times. The chain is built from TRBV20-1 and TRBJ2-7; perhaps TRBD2 as D (5 bases). V lost 1 base and J lost 1, with 11 bases in between. Looked up from germline, CDR1 is DFQATT and CDR2 is SNEGSKA (reference sequence). The CDR3 loop spans 14 amino acids. CDR3 nucleotide sequence: TGCAGTGCTAGAGGATTGAGGGATTCCTACGAGCAGTACGTC. Translated, it gives CSARGLRDSYEQYV.

The J gene is TRBJ1-6, the V gene TRBV20-1, with D perhaps matching TRBD1 (5 bases). The V end was cut by 4 bases, the J end by 9 bases, with 13 bases between. Germline V gene lookup returns CDR1 DFQATT and CDR2 SNEGSKA (reference sequence). The CDR3 is 13 residues long. CDR3 nucleotides: TGCAGTGCTACCGGGGGGACTTTTTCACCCCTCCACTTT. Residues: CSATGGTFSPLHF.

This clonotype was recorded at least ten times. V and J are TRBV27 and TRBJ2-7, with D perhaps matching TRBD2 (6 bases). V was shortened by 2 bases and J by 2 bases, with 13 bases between the two germline ends. Germline V gives CDR1 MNHEY, CDR2 SMNVEV (reference sequence). This CDR3 is built from 15 residues. In DNA form, the CDR3 reads TGTGCCAGCAGTTTAAGTAACGGGGGAGCCTACGAGCAGTACTTC. This translates into CASSLSNGGAYEQYF.

This clonotype has at least ten counts. This chain links TRBV20-1 with TRBJ2-3; 7 nucleotides line up with TRBD1. Trimming at V came to 6 bases and at J to 0 bases, leaving 6 bases not matched to a gene. CDR1 is DFQATT, CDR2 SNEGSKA, per germline (reference sequence). The CDR3 totals 14 residues. The CDR3 loop is CSARGTASTDTQYF. In DNA form, the CDR3 reads TGCAGTGCGCGTGGGACAGCAAGCACAGATACGCAGTATTTT.

This clonotype was recorded at least ten times. The rearrangement links TRBV7-6 to TRBJ2-5, with D hard to call. Germline V gene data show CDR1 as SGHVS and CDR2 as FNYEAQ. The CDR3 is 12 amino acids. V shed 2 bases and J shed 5 bases, with 6 bases lying between them. CDR3 DNA sequence: TGTGCCAGCAGCTTAAGAGTCGAGACCCAGTACTTC. This gives the protein CASSLRVETQYF. The whole variable domain, remainder taken from reference TRBV7-6 and TRBJ2-5, is GAGVSQSPRYKVTKRGQDVALRCDPISGHVSLYWYRQALGQGPEFLTYFNYEAQQDKSGLPNDRFSAERPEGSISTLTIQRTEQRDSAMYRCASSLRVETQYFGPGTRLLVL.